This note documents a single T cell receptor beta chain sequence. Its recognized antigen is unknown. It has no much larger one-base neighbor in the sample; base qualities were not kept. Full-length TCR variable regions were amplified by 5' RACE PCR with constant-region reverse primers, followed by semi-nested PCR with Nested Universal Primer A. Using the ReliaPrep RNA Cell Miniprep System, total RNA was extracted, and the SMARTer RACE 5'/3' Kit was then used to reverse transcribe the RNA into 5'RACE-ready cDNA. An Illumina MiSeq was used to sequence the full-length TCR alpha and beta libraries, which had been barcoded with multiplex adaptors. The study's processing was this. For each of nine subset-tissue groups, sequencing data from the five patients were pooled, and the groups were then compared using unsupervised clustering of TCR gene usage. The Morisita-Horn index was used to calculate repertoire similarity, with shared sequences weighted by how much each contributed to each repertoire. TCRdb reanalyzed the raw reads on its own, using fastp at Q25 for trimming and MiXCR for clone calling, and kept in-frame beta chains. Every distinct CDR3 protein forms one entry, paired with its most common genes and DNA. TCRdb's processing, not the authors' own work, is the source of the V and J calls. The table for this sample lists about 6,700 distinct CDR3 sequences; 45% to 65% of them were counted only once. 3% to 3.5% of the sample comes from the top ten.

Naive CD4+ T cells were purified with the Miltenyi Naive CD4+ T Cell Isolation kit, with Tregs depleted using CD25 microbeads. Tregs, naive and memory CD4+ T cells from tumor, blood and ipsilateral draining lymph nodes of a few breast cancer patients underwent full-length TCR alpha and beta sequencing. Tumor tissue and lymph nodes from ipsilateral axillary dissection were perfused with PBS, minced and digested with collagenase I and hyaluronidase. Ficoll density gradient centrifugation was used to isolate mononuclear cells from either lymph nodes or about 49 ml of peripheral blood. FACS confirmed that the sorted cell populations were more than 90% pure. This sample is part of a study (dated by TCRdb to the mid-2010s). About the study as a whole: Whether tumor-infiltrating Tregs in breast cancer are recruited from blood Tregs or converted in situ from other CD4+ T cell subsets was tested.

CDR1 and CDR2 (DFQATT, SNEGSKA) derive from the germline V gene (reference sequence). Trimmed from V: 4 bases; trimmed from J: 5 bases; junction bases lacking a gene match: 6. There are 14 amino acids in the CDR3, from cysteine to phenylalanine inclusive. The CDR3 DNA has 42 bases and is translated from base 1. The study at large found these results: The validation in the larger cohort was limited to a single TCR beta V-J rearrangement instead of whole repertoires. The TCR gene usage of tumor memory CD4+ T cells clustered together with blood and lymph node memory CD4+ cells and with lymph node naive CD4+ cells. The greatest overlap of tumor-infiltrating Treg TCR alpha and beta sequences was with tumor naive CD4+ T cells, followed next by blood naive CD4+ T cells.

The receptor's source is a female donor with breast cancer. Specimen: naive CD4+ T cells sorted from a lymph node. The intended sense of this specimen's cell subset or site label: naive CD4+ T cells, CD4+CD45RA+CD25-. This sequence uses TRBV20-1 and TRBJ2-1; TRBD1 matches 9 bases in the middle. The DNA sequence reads TGCAGTGCTAAGGGGACAGGGAGAAACAATGAGCAGTTCTTC. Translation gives CSAKGTGRNNEQFF.